This T cell receptor beta chain was sequenced during a study of T cell responses to AZD1222 COVID-19 vaccine. V gave up 4 bases and J gave up 0 bases, with 11 bases separating them. The V gene's germline CDR1 is SQVTM and CDR2 ANQGSEA. The CDR3 covers 14 residues. Sequenced by immunoSEQ multiplex PCR; TCRdb stores in-frame clones only, minus some. The profile shows about 140,000 clones, just under 95% of them singletons. The chain uses TRBV29-1 and TRBJ2-3, with D unclear. This material consisted of peripheral blood, taken on day 0 of AZD1222 vaccination. The sequence came from an adult in good health. In nucleotides, the CDR3 is TGCAGCGTTGCAACGCAGTCTAGCACAGATACGCAGTATTTT. This encodes CSVATQSSTDTQYF.